The following is a T cell receptor beta chain sequence with its context. Its antigen is currently unknown. Germline CDR1 reads SEHNR; CDR2 reads FQNEAQ (reference sequence). The CDR3 is made up of 16 amino acids. With the 5' RACE reads reprocessed, TCRdb shows one record per CDR3 protein and no DNA. Its table lists hundreds of thousands of distinct CDR3 sequences. This sample is drawn from a study of monozygotic twins with inflammatory bowel disease. Study-wide results and limits: There was no way to distinguish the different T cell subtypes. It was not supported that a single strong signal or clonotype was associated with IBD. Other individuals had fewer clonotypes in common with IBD patients than with healthy twins, especially with disease activity.

This chain links TRBV7-9 with TRBJ2-2; absent DNA, TCRdb's TRBD2 call cannot be checked. Source material: blood. The TCR comes from a human donor with ulcerative colitis or Crohn's disease, or a healthy co-twin of an affected twin (not recorded which). The CDR3 sequence is CASSLAGTSGSGELFF. The whole variable domain, filled in from reference TRBV7-9 and TRBJ2-2, reads DTGVSQNPRHKITKRGQNVTFRCDPISEHNRLYWYRQTLGQGPEFLTYFQNEAQLEKSRLLSDRFSAERPKGSFSTLEIQRTEQGDSAMYLCASSLAGTSGSGELFFGEGSRLTVL.